The 16 T cell receptor beta chains presented below share a single source sample, sequenced in a study of blood T cell repertoires in COVID-19. Profiling relied on immunoSEQ multiplex PCR, and the TCRdb table lists in-frame clones only, not all of them. The table records 470,000 or so clones, 70% to 90% of them present only once. The sample was peripheral blood. These receptors originate from a human donor in a cohort sampled during active COVID-19.

The genes are TRBV4-1 and TRBJ2-5; 9 nucleotides line up with TRBD2. This CDR3 has 17 amino acids. The J segment lost 5 bases and the V segment lost 0 bases, leaving 10 bases of the junction unmatched. The germline gives CDR1 MGHRA, CDR2 YSYEKL. In DNA, the CDR3 is TGCGCCAGCAGCCAAGATGAGTTAGCGGGAGACATGGAGACCCAGTACTTC. It is translated as CASSQDELAGDMETQYF.

This rearrangement joins TRBV5-1 to TRBJ2-1, with D tentatively TRBD2 (6 bases). This CDR3 contains 15 residues. CDR1 is SGHRS and CDR2 is YFSETQ in the germline V gene. V lost 5 bases, J lost 0 bases, and 12 bases lay in between. The CDR3 protein is CASRLAAYSYNEQFF. The CDR3 DNA sequence: TGCGCCAGCAGATTAGCGGCTTACTCCTACAATGAGCAGTTCTTC. Full variable domain (missing parts from reference TRBV5-1 and TRBJ2-1): KAGVTQTPRYLIKTRGQQVTLSCSPISGHRSVSWYQQTPGQGLQFLFEYFSETQRNKGNFPGRFSGRQFSNSRSEMNVSTLELGDSALYLCASRLAAYSYNEQFFGPGTRLTVL.

The chain joins TRBV19 to TRBJ1-5; D is perhaps TRBD1 (6 bases). The CDR3 runs to 14 residues. V lost 5 bases and J 7 bases, leaving 15 bases between the germline ends. Germline V gives CDR1 LNHDA, CDR2 SQIVND (reference sequence). This CDR3 reads CASSPRRGEQPQHF. CDR3 sequence (DNA): TGTGCCAGTAGTCCCCGCAGGGGAGAACAGCCCCAGCATTTT. Together with reference TRBV19 and TRBJ1-5, the CDR3 gives the full variable domain: DGGITQSPKYLFRKEGQNVTLSCEQNLNHDAMYWYRQDPGQGLRLIYYSQIVNDFQKGDIAEGYSVSREKKESFPLTVTSAQKNPTAFYLCASSPRRGEQPQHFGDGTRLSIL.

This clone was detected a few times. CDR3 sequence: CSVGAGETQYF. The CDR3 nucleotides are TGCAGCGTCGGAGCGGGGGAGACCCAGTACTTC. The gene calls are TRBV29-1 and TRBJ2-5; TRBD2 agrees at 7 bases. Germline V gene data show CDR1 as SQVTM and CDR2 as ANQGSEA. V trimming: 6 bases; J trimming: 5 bases; junction bases outside the gene matches: 3. CDR3 length equals 11 residues.

The chain links TRBV5-8 to TRBJ2-7; D is ambiguous. CDR1 and CDR2 from the germline V gene are SGHTS and YDEGEE. The CDR3 consists of 15 residues. Trimming stripped 0 bases from V and 2 bases from J, with 12 bases between. CDR3 DNA: TGTGCCAGCAGCTTGGATCTACAGACCGCCTACGAGCAGTACTTC. Its protein is CASSLDLQTAYEQYF.

This clone was detected only once. V and J are TRBV5-1 and TRBJ2-3, with 8 bases aligning to TRBD2. Trimming removed 5 bases from V and 4 bases from J; junction bases left unmatched: 6. The CDR3 loop spans 14 amino acids. Germline V gene lookup returns CDR1 SGHRS and CDR2 YFSETQ. The CDR3 here is CASRAGVPPDTQYF. Written as DNA, the CDR3 is TGCGCCAGCAGAGCGGGAGTTCCTCCAGATACGCAGTATTTT.

The chain is built from TRBV19 and TRBJ2-7; possibly TRBD1 for D (6 bases). There are 12 residues in the CDR3. Germline V gene sequence: CDR1 LNHDA, CDR2 SQIVND (reference sequence). Trimming left V 5 bases short and J 5 bases short, with 10 bases between. CDR3 region: CASSSGDHEQYF. CDR3 DNA sequence: TGTGCCAGTAGTTCAGGGGACCACGAGCAGTACTTC.

The chain combines TRBV2 with TRBJ1-5, with D possibly being TRBD1 (6 bases). This CDR3 is built from 18 residues. Germline V lookup: CDR1 SNHLY, CDR2 FYNNEI. V was shortened by 6 bases and J by 2 bases, with 23 bases between the two germline ends. CDR3 in amino acids: CASRAHTSGGRGNQPQHF. For the CDR3, the DNA is TGTGCCAGCAGAGCACACACCTCGGGGGGGCGCGGCAATCAGCCCCAGCATTTT.

V and J are TRBV2 and TRBJ2-1, with 10 bases lining up with TRBD2. This CDR3 has 15 residues. Looked up from germline, CDR1 is SNHLY and CDR2 is FYNNEI. With 6 bases clipped from V and 10 bases from J, the junction kept 12 bases outside the gene matches. This CDR3 reads CASSAGSGRAGEQFF. CDR3 in DNA: TGTGCCAGCAGCGCGGGCAGCGGGAGGGCGGGGGAGCAGTTCTTC.

The chain carries TRBV27 and TRBJ1-3; maybe TRBD1 (6 bases). CDR1 is MNHEY, CDR2 SMNVEV, per germline (reference sequence). The CDR3 consists of 15 residues. The V end was cut by 6 bases, the J end by 0 bases, with 12 bases between. The CDR3 protein is CASRAGAISGNTIYF. The CDR3 DNA reads TGTGCCAGCAGGGCAGGGGCCATCTCTGGAAACACCATATATTTT.

The rearrangement links TRBV4-2 to TRBJ2-1; the match to TRBD2 covers 10 bases. The germline V gene has CDR1 LGHNA and CDR2 YNFKEQ. Trimming removed 5 bases from V and 1 base from J; junction bases left unmatched: 8. CDR3 length: 17 amino acids. CDR3 sequence (DNA): TGTGCCAGCAGCGAACGGACTAGCGGACCTTCCTACAATGAGCAGTTCTTC. It encodes CASSERTSGPSYNEQFF.

The J gene is TRBJ2-5, the V gene TRBV7-6, with 13 positions matching TRBD2. Germline lookup yields CDR1 SGHVS and CDR2 FNYEAQ. CDR3 size: 15 residues. Trimming at V came to 8 bases and at J to 0 bases, leaving 3 bases not matched to a gene. The CDR3 reads CASEGTSGDQETQYF. In DNA, the CDR3 is TGTGCCAGCGAGGGGACTAGCGGGGACCAAGAGACCCAGTACTTC.

The genes are TRBV3-1 (or the pseudogene TRBV3-2) and TRBJ2-7, with D possibly TRBD2 on 6 matching bases. This CDR3 has 17 amino acids. CDR1 and CDR2 (germline): LGHDT, YNNKEL (reference sequence). V was clipped by 1 base and J by 4 bases, with 20 bases between them. The CDR3 here is CASSQGKGGPSQYEQYF. For the CDR3, the DNA is TGTGCCAGCAGCCAAGGTAAAGGAGGGCCCTCCCAATACGAGCAGTACTTC.

The chain combines TRBV27 with TRBJ1-3; no clear D gene. Trimming shortened V by 2 bases and J by 0 bases, and 5 bases separated the two germline ends. The CDR3 loop spans 14 amino acids. In germline, CDR1 is MNHEY, CDR2 SMNVEV (reference sequence). CDR3 bases: TGTGCCAGCAGTTTAATCCTCTCTGGAAACACCATATATTTT. It codes for CASSLILSGNTIYF.

This clone was found a few times. The chain has TRBV4-2 and TRBJ2-7, with 9 bases that match TRBD1. The CDR3 contains 16 residues. Germline loops: CDR1 LGHNA, CDR2 YNFKEQ. V lost 4 bases and J lost 2; bases outside the gene matches: 9. The CDR3 nucleotides read TGTGCCAGCAGCCGAGCGGAAGGGACAGGGACCTACGAGCAGTACTTC. This gives the protein CASSRAEGTGTYEQYF.

The chain recombines TRBV9 with TRBJ1-1, with D possibly TRBD1 on 5 matching bases. The length of the CDR3 is 15 residues. Germline-derived CDR1 and CDR2 are SGDLS and YYNGEE. V was pared by 0 bases and J by 3 bases, with 12 bases between. The CDR3 sequence is CASSVAGWWDTEAFF. For the CDR3, the DNA is TGTGCCAGCAGCGTAGCAGGGTGGTGGGACACTGAAGCTTTCTTT.